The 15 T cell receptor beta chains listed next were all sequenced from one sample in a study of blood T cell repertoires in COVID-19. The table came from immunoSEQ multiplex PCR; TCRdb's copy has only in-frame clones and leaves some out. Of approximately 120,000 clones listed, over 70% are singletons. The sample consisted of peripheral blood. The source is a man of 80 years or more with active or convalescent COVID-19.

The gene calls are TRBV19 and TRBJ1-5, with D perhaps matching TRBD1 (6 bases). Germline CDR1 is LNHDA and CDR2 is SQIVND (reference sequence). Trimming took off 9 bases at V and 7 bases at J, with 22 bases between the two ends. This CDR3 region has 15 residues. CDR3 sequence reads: CASPIGGGGRQPQHF. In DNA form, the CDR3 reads TGTGCCAGCCCCATAGGGGGGGGAGGCCGGCAGCCCCAGCATTTT.

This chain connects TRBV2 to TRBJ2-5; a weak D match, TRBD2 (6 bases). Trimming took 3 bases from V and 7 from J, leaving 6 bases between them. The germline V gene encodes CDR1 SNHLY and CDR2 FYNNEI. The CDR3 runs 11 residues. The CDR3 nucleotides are TGTGCCAGCAGTGACGGGGGGACCCAGTACTTC. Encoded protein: CASSDGGTQYF. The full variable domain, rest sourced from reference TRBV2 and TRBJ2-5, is EPEVTQTPSHQVTQMGQEVILRCVPISNHLYFYWYRQILGQKVEFLVSFYNNEISEKSEIFDDQFSVERPDGSNFTLKIRSTKLEDSAMYFCASSDGGTQYFGPGTRLLVL.

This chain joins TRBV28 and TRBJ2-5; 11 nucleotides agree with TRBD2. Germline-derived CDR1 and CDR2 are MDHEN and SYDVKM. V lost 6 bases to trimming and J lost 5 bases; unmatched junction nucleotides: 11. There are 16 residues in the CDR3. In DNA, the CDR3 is TGTGCCAGCAGCAAACCCGGACTAGCGGGCAGGGAGACCCAGTACTTC. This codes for CASSKPGLAGRETQYF.

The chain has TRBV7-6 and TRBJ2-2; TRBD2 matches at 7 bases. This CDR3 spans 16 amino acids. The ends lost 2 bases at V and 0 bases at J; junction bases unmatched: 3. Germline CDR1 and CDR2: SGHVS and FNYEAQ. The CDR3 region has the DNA TGTGCCAGCAGCTTAACGACTAGCCCGAACACCGGGGAGCTGTTTTTT. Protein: CASSLTTSPNTGELFF.

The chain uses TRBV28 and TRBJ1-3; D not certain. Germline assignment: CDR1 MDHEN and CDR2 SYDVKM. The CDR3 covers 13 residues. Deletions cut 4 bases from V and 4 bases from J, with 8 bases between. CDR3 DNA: TGTGCCAGCAGTTCCCCACAGGGAAACACCATATATTTT. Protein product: CASSSPQGNTIYF.

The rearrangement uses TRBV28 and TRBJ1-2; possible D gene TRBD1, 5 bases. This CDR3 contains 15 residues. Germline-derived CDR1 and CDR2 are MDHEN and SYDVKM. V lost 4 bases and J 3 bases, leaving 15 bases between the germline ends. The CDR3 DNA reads TGTGCCAGCAGTTCTCCCCAGGGAGGGGACTATGGCTACACCTTC. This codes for CASSSPQGGDYGYTF.

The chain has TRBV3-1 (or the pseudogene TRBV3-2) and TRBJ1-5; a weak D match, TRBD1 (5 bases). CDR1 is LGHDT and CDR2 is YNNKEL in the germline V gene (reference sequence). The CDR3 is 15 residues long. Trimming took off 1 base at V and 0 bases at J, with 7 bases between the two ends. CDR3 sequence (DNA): TGTGCCAGCAGCCAAGGAGACAGTAGCAATCAGCCCCAGCATTTT. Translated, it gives CASSQGDSSNQPQHF.

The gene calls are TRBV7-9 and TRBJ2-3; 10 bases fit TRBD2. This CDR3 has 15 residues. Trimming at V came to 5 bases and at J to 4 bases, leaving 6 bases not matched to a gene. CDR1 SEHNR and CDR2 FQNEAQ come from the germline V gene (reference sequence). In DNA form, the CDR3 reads TGTGCCAGCAGCGCCCGACTAGCGGGCTCAGATACGCAGTATTTT. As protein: CASSARLAGSDTQYF.

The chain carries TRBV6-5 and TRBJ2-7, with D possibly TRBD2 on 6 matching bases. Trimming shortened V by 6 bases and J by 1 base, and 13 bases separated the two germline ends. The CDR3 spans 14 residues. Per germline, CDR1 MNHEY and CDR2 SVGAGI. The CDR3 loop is CASRRTEGSYEQYF. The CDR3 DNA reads TGTGCCAGCAGAAGGACGGAGGGTTCCTACGAGCAGTACTTC.

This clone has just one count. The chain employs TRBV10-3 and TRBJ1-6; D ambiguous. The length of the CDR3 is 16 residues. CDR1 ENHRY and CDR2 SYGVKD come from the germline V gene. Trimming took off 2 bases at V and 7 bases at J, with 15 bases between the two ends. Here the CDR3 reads CAISEIKGAANSPLHF. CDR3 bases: TGTGCCATCAGTGAGATCAAGGGAGCCGCAAATTCACCCCTCCACTTT.

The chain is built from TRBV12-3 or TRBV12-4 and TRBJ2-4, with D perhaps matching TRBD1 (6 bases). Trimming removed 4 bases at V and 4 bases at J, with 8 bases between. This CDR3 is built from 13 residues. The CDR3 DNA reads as TGTGCCAGCAGTTACAGGGAGAAAAACATTCAGTACTTC. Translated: CASSYREKNIQYF.

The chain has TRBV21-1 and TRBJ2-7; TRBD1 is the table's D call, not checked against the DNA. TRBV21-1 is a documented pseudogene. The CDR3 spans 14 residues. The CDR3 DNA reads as TGTGCCAGCAGCTGGCAGGGGGTTACGTACGAGCAGTACTTC. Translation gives CASSWQGVTYEQYF.

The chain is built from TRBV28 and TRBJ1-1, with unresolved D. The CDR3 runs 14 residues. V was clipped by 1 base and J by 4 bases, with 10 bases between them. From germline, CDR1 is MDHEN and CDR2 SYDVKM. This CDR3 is CASSLLQTLTEAFF. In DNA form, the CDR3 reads TGTGCCAGCAGTTTATTACAAACCCTCACTGAAGCTTTCTTT.

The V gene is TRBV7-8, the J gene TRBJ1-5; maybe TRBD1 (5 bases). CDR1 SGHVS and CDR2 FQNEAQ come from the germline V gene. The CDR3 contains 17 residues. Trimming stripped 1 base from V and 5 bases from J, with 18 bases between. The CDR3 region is CASSLDQGGYGHQPQHF. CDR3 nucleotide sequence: TGTGCCAGCAGCTTAGACCAGGGAGGTTATGGACATCAGCCCCAGCATTTT.

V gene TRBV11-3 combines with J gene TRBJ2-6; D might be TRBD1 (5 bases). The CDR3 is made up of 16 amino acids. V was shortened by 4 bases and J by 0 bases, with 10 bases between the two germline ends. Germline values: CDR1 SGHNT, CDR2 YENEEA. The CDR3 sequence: CASSSTGYSGANVLTF. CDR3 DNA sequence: TGTGCCAGCAGCTCCACAGGTTACTCTGGGGCCAACGTCCTGACTTTC.